Listed below are T cell receptor beta chains from one sample, sequenced in a study of T cells in Graves' hyperthyroidism and ophthalmopathy. Using its own MiXCR run on the multiplex PCR reads, TCRdb lists one record per CDR3 protein. The top ten clones hold 25% to 30% of a sample with over 500,000 distinct CDR3 sequences, about 16% of them seen once. The sequencing sample was made of blood. Every receptor here comes from a woman in her twenties or thirties with Graves' ophthalmopathy. The CDR3 runs from the conserved cysteine through the conserved F or W. Fields, in order: J gene, D gene, V gene, clone size, CDR3 protein, CDR3 DNA. The D gene is left open where the match is weak. Clone size appears in some rows only: once, few, many, or a class for an expanded clone.

TRBJ2-3	NA	TRBV20-1	many	CSAREPADTQYF	TGCAGTGCTAGGGAGCCGGCAGATACGCAGTATTTT
TRBJ2-7	NA	TRBV11-2	many	CASSRQVYEQYF	TGTGCCAGCAGTCGACAGGTCTACGAGCAGTACTTC
TRBJ1-6	NA	TRBV6-5	NA	CASSYRAGRGRSPLHF	TGTGCCAGCAGTTACCGAGCCGGCAGGGGTCGGTCACCCCTCCACTTT
TRBJ2-5	TRBD1	TRBV28	NA	CASSLIRGRYHF	TGTGCCAGCAGTTTAATCAGGGGGCGTTACCACTTC
TRBJ1-5	NA	TRBV28	many	CASSWTDQPQHF	TGTGCCAGCAGTTGGACAGATCAGCCCCAGCATTTT
TRBJ2-4	NA	TRBV6-5	few	CASSYSSSSGNIQYF	TGTGCCAGCAGTTACTCCTCGTCCTCGGGAAACATTCAGTACTTC
TRBJ1-6	TRBD1	TRBV12-3/TRBV12-4	NA	CASSRDRGVSPLHF	TGTGCCAGCAGTCGGGACAGGGGAGTCTCACCCCTCCACTTT
TRBJ1-1	TRBD1	TRBV12-3/TRBV12-4	NA	CASSRQGFNTEAFF	TGTGCCAGCAGTCGACAGGGTTTTAACACTGAAGCTTTCTTT
TRBJ1-1	NA	TRBV6-1	few	CASSWAGSMNTEAFF	TGTGCCAGCAGTTGGGCAGGGTCCATGAACACTGAAGCTTTCTTT
TRBJ2-3	TRBD2	TRBV10-3	few	CAIRVAGSTDTQYF	TGTGCCATCAGGGTAGCGGGCTCCACAGATACGCAGTATTTT
TRBJ2-7	NA	TRBV20-1	many	CSARDLGEQYF	TGCAGTGCTAGAGATCTAGGCGAGCAGTACTTC
TRBJ1-4	NA	TRBV28	NA	CASLQDSSNEKLFF	TGTGCCAGCCTCCAGGACAGCTCTAATGAAAAACTGTTTTTT
TRBJ2-3	NA	TRBV7-2	many	CASSSAKTQYF	TGTGCCAGCAGCTCCGCCAAAACGCAGTATTTT
TRBJ2-2	NA	TRBV2	few	CASSQEFNTGELFF	TGTGCCAGCAGCCAAGAGTTTAACACCGGGGAGCTGTTTTTT
TRBJ1-1	NA	TRBV11-2	many	CASSLDREGTQNTEAFF	TGTGCCAGCAGCTTAGATCGGGAAGGAACCCAGAACACTGAAGCTTTCTTT
TRBJ2-1	NA	TRBV12-3/TRBV12-4	many	CASSLTGGYNEQFF	TGTGCCAGCAGTTTAACAGGCGGCTACAATGAGCAGTTCTTC
TRBJ1-2	NA	TRBV20-1	NA	CSATKGGYGYTF	TGCAGTGCTACGAAAGGGGGGTATGGCTACACCTTC
TRBJ1-5	NA	TRBV6-2/TRBV6-3	few	CASSYGGSGNQPQHF	TGTGCCAGCAGTTATGGGGGCTCGGGCAATCAGCCCCAGCATTTT
TRBJ1-1	NA	TRBV20-1	many	CSARKGTEAFF	TGCAGTGCTAGGAAGGGCACTGAAGCTTTCTTT
TRBJ2-7	TRBD2	TRBV4-3	NA	CASSPRGGTGEQYF	TGCGCCAGCAGCCCCCGCGGGGGAACGGGCGAGCAGTACTTC
TRBJ2-1	NA	TRBV6-2/TRBV6-3	NA	CASSYHPGSPYNEQFF	TGTGCCAGCAGTTACCATCCAGGCAGCCCCTACAATGAGCAGTTCTTC
TRBJ2-7	TRBD1	TRBV29-1	NA	CSVELTTGPSYEQYF	TGCAGCGTTGAATTAACGACAGGGCCGTCCTACGAGCAGTACTTC
TRBJ2-5	NA	TRBV11-2	many	CASSPGPGEETQYF	TGTGCCAGCAGCCCAGGCCCGGGAGAAGAGACCCAGTACTTC
TRBJ2-3	TRBD1	TRBV5-1	NA	CASSSGQGFFGDTQYF	TGCGCCAGCAGTTCGGGACAGGGTTTTTTCGGAGATACGCAGTATTTT
TRBJ2-7	NA	TRBV6-5	once	CASSWSSRGSYEQYF	TGTGCCAGCAGTTGGTCCTCCAGGGGCTCCTACGAGCAGTACTTC
TRBJ2-5	NA	TRBV29-1	many	CSVDEEGGETQYF	TGCAGCGTTGACGAGGAGGGGGGAGAGACCCAGTACTTC
TRBJ2-7	NA	TRBV9	NA	CASSVTAGASYEQYF	TGTGCCAGCAGCGTAACGGCAGGAGCTTCCTACGAGCAGTACTTC
TRBJ2-7	TRBD2	TRBV5-6	NA	CASSLRRGLAGEDEQYF	TGTGCCAGCAGCTTGAGGCGTGGACTAGCGGGAGAGGACGAGCAGTACTTC
TRBJ1-4	TRBD1	TRBV5-1	NA	CASRSSTGGFATNEKLFF	TGCGCCAGCAGATCGTCTACAGGGGGCTTTGCAACTAATGAAAAACTGTTTTTT
TRBJ2-5	TRBD2	TRBV6-2/TRBV6-3	few	CAIKELAGQQETQYF	TGTGCCATCAAGGAACTAGCGGGTCAACAAGAGACCCAGTACTTC
TRBJ1-4	NA	TRBV7-9	many	CASSFGVNEKLFF	TGTGCCAGCAGCTTTGGAGTTAATGAAAAACTGTTTTTT
TRBJ1-2	NA	TRBV20-1	NA	CSAVIIWGYTF	TGCAGTGCCGTCATAATATGGGGCTACACCTTC
TRBJ2-1	NA	TRBV20-1	NA	CSARIRGREQFF	TGCAGTGCTAGAATCAGGGGGAGGGAGCAGTTCTTC
TRBJ2-7	TRBD2	TRBV4-1	few	CASSLLTSGTPEQYF	TGCGCCAGCAGCCTTTTGACTAGCGGGACACCCGAGCAGTACTTC
TRBJ2-1	NA	TRBV3-2	many	CASSRERELAYNEQFF	TGTGCCAGCAGCCGTGAGCGGGAGTTGGCCTACAATGAGCAGTTCTTC
TRBJ2-2	TRBD2	TRBV19	NA	CASSRPGLVLGTGELFF	TGTGCCAGTAGTAGACCGGGACTAGTACTAGGGACCGGGGAGCTGTTTTTT
TRBJ2-4	NA	TRBV7-8	few	CASSGQGAGGSNIQYF	TGTGCCAGCAGCGGACAGGGCGCGGGAGGCTCGAACATTCAGTACTTC
TRBJ2-5	NA	TRBV10-3	NA	CAISERQVGTQYF	TGTGCCATCAGTGAGAGACAGGTCGGGACCCAGTACTTC
TRBJ1-1	NA	TRBV6-1	NA	CASSPSGGVDTEAFF	TGTGCCAGCAGCCCTTCGGGGGGCGTAGACACTGAAGCTTTCTTT
TRBJ2-1	NA	TRBV11-1	NA	CASSRTGSSYNEQSF	TGTGCCAGCAGCCGCACAGGGTCCTCCTACAATGAGCAGTCCTTC
TRBJ1-5	NA	TRBV28	many	CASSFIEGTLGSNQPQHF	TGTGCCAGCAGTTTTATCGAGGGTACCCTGGGTAGCAATCAGCCCCAGCATTTT
TRBJ2-3	NA	TRBV9	NA	CASSAGGGPGGFSSDTQYF	TGTGCCAGCAGCGCAGGAGGGGGCCCGGGCGGATTCTCTTCCGATACGCAGTATTTT
TRBJ2-3	NA	TRBV27	many	CASNMRGQSTDTQYF	TGTGCCAGCAACATGCGAGGGCAAAGCACAGATACGCAGTATTTT
TRBJ1-2	NA	TRBV6-5	many	CASSYSRTNYGYTF	TGTGCCAGCAGTTACTCCAGAACTAACTATGGCTACACCTTC
TRBJ1-1	NA	TRBV18	many	CASSSGRPTEAFF	TGTGCCAGCTCATCAGGGCGGCCAACTGAAGCTTTCTTT
TRBJ2-1	NA	TRBV7-2	few	CAGLGGTSGEQFF	TGTGCCGGATTGGGTGGGACATCTGGTGAGCAGTTCTTC
TRBJ1-2	TRBD1	TRBV7-9	few	CASSLEWTGLGYTF	TGTGCCAGCAGCTTGGAATGGACAGGGCTTGGCTACACCTTC
TRBJ1-5	NA	TRBV20-1	NA	CSAPEGNQPQHF	TGCAGTGCTCCGGAGGGCAATCAGCCCCAGCATTTT
TRBJ2-2	NA	TRBV28	many	CASSLTSTSDTGELFF	TGTGCCAGCAGCTTGACTAGTACTTCTGACACCGGGGAGCTGTTTTTT
TRBJ1-6	TRBD1	TRBV9	many	CASSAGGSSYNSPLHF	TGTGCCAGCAGTGCAGGGGGCAGCTCCTATAATTCACCCCTCCACTTT
TRBJ1-1	NA	TRBV3-1	many	CASSLKGKNTEAFF	TGTGCCAGCAGCCTCAAGGGGAAGAACACTGAAGCTTTCTTT
TRBJ2-4	NA	TRBV20-1	many	CSASEAVAKNIQYF	TGCAGTGCTAGTGAGGCGGTAGCCAAAAACATTCAGTACTTC
TRBJ2-1	NA	TRBV7-2	many	CASSLPQQIYNEQFF	TGTGCCAGCAGCTTACCCCAGCAGATCTACAATGAGCAGTTCTTC
TRBJ1-5	NA	TRBV28	few	CASSLLAPANQPQHF	TGTGCCAGCAGTTTATTGGCCCCCGCGAACCAGCCCCAGCATTTT
TRBJ2-7	NA	TRBV7-2	many	CASSPSTGLYEQYF	TGTGCCAGCAGCCCTTCGACAGGACTCTACGAGCAGTACTTC
TRBJ1-5	TRBD1	TRBV19	NA	CASSTGGGQPQHF	TGTGCCAGCAGCACAGGGGGCGGTCAGCCCCAGCATTTT